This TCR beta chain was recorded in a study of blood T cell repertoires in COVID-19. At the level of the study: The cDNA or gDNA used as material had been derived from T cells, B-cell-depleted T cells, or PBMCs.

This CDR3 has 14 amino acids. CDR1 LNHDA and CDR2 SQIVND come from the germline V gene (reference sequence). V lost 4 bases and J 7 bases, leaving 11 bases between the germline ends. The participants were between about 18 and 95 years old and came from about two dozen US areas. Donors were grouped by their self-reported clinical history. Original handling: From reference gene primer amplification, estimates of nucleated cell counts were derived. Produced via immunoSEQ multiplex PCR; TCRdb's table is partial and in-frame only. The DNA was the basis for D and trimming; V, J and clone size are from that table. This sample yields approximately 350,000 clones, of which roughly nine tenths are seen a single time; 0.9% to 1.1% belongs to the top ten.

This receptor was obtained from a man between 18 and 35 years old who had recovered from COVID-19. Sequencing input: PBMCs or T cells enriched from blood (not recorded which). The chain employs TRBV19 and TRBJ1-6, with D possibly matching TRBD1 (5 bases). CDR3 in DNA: TGTGCCAGTAGTACAGGGCCAGCCAATTCACCCCTCCACTTT. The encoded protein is CASSTGPANSPLHF.